The rows below give T cell receptor beta chains drawn from one sample of a study of T-cell memory formation after mild COVID-19. TCRdb recomputed calls from the 5' RACE reads with MiXCR, one row per CDR3 protein. Of about 410,000 distinct CDR3 sequences in the sample, under 20% were seen once. Sequenced input: PBMCs or a T cell subset sorted from them (not recorded which). These receptors came from a man between 18 and 35 years old who had mild COVID-19 (a few samples of this study predate the infection). Cell type and time point are not known. Each CDR3 is given with its conserved first and last residue. A D gene is named only where the DNA matches it firmly. For some rows the clone size is stated as once, few or many, or as a class when expanded; others skip it.

j_gene,d_gene,abundance,v_gene,CDR3nt,CDR3aa
TRBJ2-7,NA,few,TRBV25-1,TGTGCCAGCGGGGCGTCGGACGCTCCCTACGAGCAGTACTTC,CASGASDAPYEQYF
TRBJ1-6,NA,few,TRBV12-3/TRBV12-4,TGTGCCAGCAGGGACTGGGACATAGGGAGGCCCCTCCACTTT,CASRDWDIGRPLHF
TRBJ2-2,NA,NA,TRBV25-1,TGTGCCAGCAGTGAATGGGAGGCCGGGGAGCTGTTTTTT,CASSEWEAGELFF
TRBJ2-1,NA,NA,TRBV6-6,TGTGCCAGCAGTTACGGGCAGAGACTCTACAATGAGCAGTTCTTC,CASSYGQRLYNEQFF
TRBJ2-7,NA,NA,TRBV6-6,TGTGCCAGCTCCCAGGTTACCTACGAGCAGTACTTC,CASSQVTYEQYF
TRBJ2-3,TRBD2,many,TRBV12-3/TRBV12-4,TGTGCCAGCATGACTAGCGGGGGGAATACGCAGTATTTT,CASMTSGGNTQYF
TRBJ1-1,NA,once,TRBV18,TGTGCCAGCTCACCGGACCGTAAGAACACTGAAGCTTTCTTT,CASSPDRKNTEAFF
TRBJ2-5,TRBD2,many,TRBV4-1,TGCGCCAGCAGCCAACTATCCCCGGGACTAGGAGAGACCCAGTACTTC,CASSQLSPGLGETQYF
TRBJ1-1,NA,few,TRBV6-5,TGTGCCAGCAGTTACGCAGTGGCCACTGAAGCTTTCTTT,CASSYAVATEAFF
TRBJ1-3,NA,NA,TRBV29-1,TGCAGCGTTGAAGATTGTAAAGTGGGTGGAAACACCATATATTTT,CSVEDCKVGGNTIYF
TRBJ2-5,TRBD2,few,TRBV29-1,TGCAGCGTTGATGGCCCTAGCGGGCAAGAGACCCAGTACTTC,CSVDGPSGQETQYF
TRBJ1-4,NA,NA,TRBV19,TGTGCCAGTAGAGAAAGACTGCCCTTCAATGAAAAACTGTTTTTT,CASRERLPFNEKLFF
TRBJ2-7,NA,few,TRBV12-3/TRBV12-4,TGTGCCAGTAGACAGCAGGTTGCCAATTCCGAGCAGTACTTC,CASRQQVANSEQYF
TRBJ2-2,TRBD1,few,TRBV7-3,TGTGCCAGCAGCCATAAAAAGGGGGCAGGTCCGCCGAACACCGGGGAGCTGTTTTTT,CASSHKKGAGPPNTGELFF
TRBJ2-1,NA,few,TRBV7-2,TGTGCCAGCAGCCCCGGCGGTATGTCCTACAATGAGCAGTTCTTC,CASSPGGMSYNEQFF
TRBJ2-5,NA,few,TRBV6-6,TGTGCCAGCAGTTACCGGTCTGTCGGGACGCCAGGGGAGACCCAGTACTTC,CASSYRSVGTPGETQYF
TRBJ2-2,NA,NA,TRBV18,TGTGCCAGCTCAACTAGTGCCGGGGAGCTGTTTTTT,CASSTSAGELFF
TRBJ2-5,TRBD2,NA,TRBV11-1,TGTGCCAGCAGCAGACGTCCCTCCGGTACTAGCGGGGGGGCCGGCGTCATTAAGACCCAGTACTTC,CASSRRPSGTSGGAGVIKTQYF
TRBJ1-6,NA,NA,TRBV6-2/TRBV6-3,TGTGCCAGCAGTTACTACGGGGGTAAAGGTTCACCCCTCCACTTT,CASSYYGGKGSPLHF
TRBJ2-7,NA,few,TRBV7-2,TGTGCCAGCAGCTTAACCAGAAACGAGCAGTACTTC,CASSLTRNEQYF
TRBJ2-2,NA,many,TRBV4-1,TGCGCCAGCAGCCAAGATCCTGGAAGGGGTTACACCGGGGAGCTGTTTTTT,CASSQDPGRGYTGELFF
TRBJ1-1,NA,few,TRBV6-6,TGTGCCAGCAGTTACTCGAATATGGGGGGTACTGAAGCTTTCTTT,CASSYSNMGGTEAFF
TRBJ1-4,NA,few,TRBV7-2,TGTGCCAGCAGCTTAGTACCGGGGTCGGATGAAAAACTGTTTTTT,CASSLVPGSDEKLFF
TRBJ2-1,NA,few,TRBV15,TGTGCCACCAGCAGACCCTTCCAGAATGAGCAGTTCTTC,CATSRPFQNEQFF
TRBJ2-5,NA,NA,TRBV20-1,TGCAGTGCTAGGACGACAGCGGTAGAGACCCAGTACTTC,CSARTTAVETQYF
TRBJ2-2,NA,NA,TRBV5-1,TGCGCCAGCACCTGGGGCGGGGAGCTGTTTTTT,CASTWGGELFF
TRBJ2-2,TRBD1,NA,TRBV5-1,TGCGCCAGCAGCATGCGACAGGGGGCCGCCGCCGGGGAGCTGTTTTTT,CASSMRQGAAAGELFF
TRBJ1-4,TRBD1,NA,TRBV4-1,TGCGCCAGCAGCCAAGATAGGGACAGGGTGGTCGAAAAACTGTTTTTT,CASSQDRDRVVEKLFF
TRBJ2-3,TRBD2,NA,TRBV7-2,TGTGCCAGCACCCGAAGTAGCGGGGGGGCCGGAGATACGCAGTATTTT,CASTRSSGGAGDTQYF
TRBJ2-1,NA,few,TRBV20-1,TGCAGGACTACCCGCCCTCTTGCGGGGAGCCACAATGAGCAGTTCTTC,CRTTRPLAGSHNEQFF
TRBJ2-5,NA,many,TRBV29-1,TGCAGCGCCGCCCGCGGCCGCCGAGAAGAGACCCAGTACTTC,CSAARGRREETQYF
TRBJ1-4,NA,few,TRBV7-2,TGTGCCAGCAGCTTAGTTGCGGGGCTAGATGAAAAACTGTTTTTT,CASSLVAGLDEKLFF
TRBJ2-1,NA,NA,TRBV29-1,TGCAGCGTTGAAGAAAGGGGGACAATGTACAATGAGCAGTTCTTC,CSVEERGTMYNEQFF
TRBJ2-7,NA,few,TRBV4-1,TGCGCCAGCAGCCAAGAATCAGGGTTATTCGTCGAGCAGTACTTC,CASSQESGLFVEQYF
TRBJ2-3,TRBD2,NA,TRBV6-6,TGTGCCAGCAGACGGGGGGGCACAGATACGCAGTATTTT,CASRRGGTDTQYF
TRBJ1-1,NA,NA,TRBV7-6,TGTGCCAGCAGCTTAATGGCAGGGCCTAACACTGAAGCTTTCTTT,CASSLMAGPNTEAFF
TRBJ1-6,TRBD1,NA,TRBV20-1,TGCAGTGCTAGGGACAGGGGTTCACCCCTCCACTTT,CSARDRGSPLHF
TRBJ2-5,TRBD2,NA,TRBV3-1,TGTGCCAGCAGCCTATTAGGACTAGCGGGGGGGCGAGTTGTAGAGACCCAGTACTTC,CASSLLGLAGGRVVETQYF
TRBJ1-4,NA,NA,TRBV6-6,TGTGCCAGCAGTTACCTCCAGGGCGACAAACTGTTTTTT,CASSYLQGDKLFF
TRBJ1-1,NA,NA,TRBV6-6,TGTGCCAGCAGTGGTCCCGAAGCTTTCTTT,CASSGPEAFF
TRBJ2-4,NA,few,TRBV7-9,TGTGCCAGCACCGGGGGCGGGTTCCTCGCCAAAAACATTCAGTACTTC,CASTGGGFLAKNIQYF
TRBJ2-2,NA,few,TRBV9,TGTGCCAGCAGCGTATGGGGCGAAATCACCGGGGAGCTGTTTTTT,CASSVWGEITGELFF
TRBJ2-3,NA,NA,TRBV6-5,TGTGCCAGCCTATCGCGAGATACGCAGTATTTT,CASLSRDTQYF
TRBJ2-5,NA,few,TRBV7-7,TGTGCCAGCAGCCCCAGGGCGGAAGGAGAGACCCAGTACTTC,CASSPRAEGETQYF
TRBJ1-1,NA,NA,TRBV18,TGTGCCAGCTCATCCAGTTGGGGTACCTCCGACACTGAAGCTTTCTTT,CASSSSWGTSDTEAFF
TRBJ1-1,NA,few,TRBV5-1,TGCGCCAGCAGCCCCTTTAGGGCGAACACTGAAGCTTTCTTT,CASSPFRANTEAFF
TRBJ1-5,NA,NA,TRBV18,TGTGCCAGCTCACCCGGGGTGGATCAGCCCAAGCATTTT,CASSPGVDQPKHF
TRBJ2-3,NA,NA,TRBV25-1,TGTGCCAGCAGTGAATATGATACGCAGTATTTT,CASSEYDTQYF
TRBJ2-2,NA,NA,TRBV6-1,TGTGCCAGCTTTAAGGGCCTCTCAGGCACCGGGGAGCTGTTTTTT,CASFKGLSGTGELFF
TRBJ2-1,NA,few,TRBV10-3,TGTGCCATCAGTGAGTCCGGGGACGGGGGCTCCTACAATGAGCAGTTCTTC,CAISESGDGGSYNEQFF
TRBJ2-3,NA,few,TRBV7-8,TGTGCCAGCAGCTTAGTGTCGGGATACACAGATACGCAGTATTTT,CASSLVSGYTDTQYF
TRBJ1-2,NA,few,TRBV4-3,TGCGCCAGCAGCCAAGCGGTTTTGTCGGGGTTGGGGTTTGGCTACACCTTC,CASSQAVLSGLGFGYTF
TRBJ1-2,TRBD1,few,TRBV9,TGTGCCAGCAGCGTAGGAGGTCAGGGGGCAAATAGTTACTATGGCTACACCTTC,CASSVGGQGANSYYGYTF